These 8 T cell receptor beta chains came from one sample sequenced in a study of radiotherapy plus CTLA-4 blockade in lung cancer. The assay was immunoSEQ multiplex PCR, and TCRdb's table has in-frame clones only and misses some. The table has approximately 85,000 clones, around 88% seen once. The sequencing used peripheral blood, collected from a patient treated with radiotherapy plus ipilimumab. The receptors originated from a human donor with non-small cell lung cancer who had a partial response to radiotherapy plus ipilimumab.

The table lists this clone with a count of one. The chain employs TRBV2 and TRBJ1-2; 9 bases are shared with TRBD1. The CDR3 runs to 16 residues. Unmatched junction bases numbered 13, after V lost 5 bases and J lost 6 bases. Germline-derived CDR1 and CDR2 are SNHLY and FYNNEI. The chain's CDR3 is CASSPLRAGTGNGYTF. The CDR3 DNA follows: TGTGCCAGCAGTCCCCTGCGAGCCGGGACAGGGAATGGCTACACCTTC.

The CDR3 spells CASSFPGNNQPQHF. The CDR3 coding sequence is TGTGCCAGCAGCTTTCCAGGCAACAATCAGCCCCAGCATTTT. This chain uses TRBV7-3 with TRBJ1-5, with no clear D. CDR1 and CDR2 (germline): SGHTA, FQGTGA. The V end lost 3 bases, the J end lost 3 bases, and 9 bases lay between the germline ends. The CDR3 extends over 14 amino acids. Combining the CDR3 with reference TRBV7-3 and TRBJ1-5 gives the whole variable domain GAGVSQTPSNKVTEKGKYVELRCDPISGHTALYWYRQSLGQGPEFLIYFQGTGAADDSGLPNDRFFAVRPEGSVSTLKIQRTERGDSAVYLCASSFPGNNQPQHFGDGTRLSIL.

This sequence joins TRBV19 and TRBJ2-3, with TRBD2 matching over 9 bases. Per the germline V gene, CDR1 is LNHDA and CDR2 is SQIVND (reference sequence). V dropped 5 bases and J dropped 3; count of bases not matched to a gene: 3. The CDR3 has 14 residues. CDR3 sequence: CASSDLAGTDTQYF. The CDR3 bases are TGTGCCAGTAGTGATCTAGCGGGAACAGATACGCAGTATTTT.

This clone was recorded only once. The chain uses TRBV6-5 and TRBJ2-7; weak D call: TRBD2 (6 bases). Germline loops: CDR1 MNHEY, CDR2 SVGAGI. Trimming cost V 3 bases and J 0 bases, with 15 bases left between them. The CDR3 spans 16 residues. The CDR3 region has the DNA TGTGCCAGCAGTTATGGGCGGGGTGGGTCCTCCTACGAGCAGTACTTC. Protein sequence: CASSYGRGGSSYEQYF.

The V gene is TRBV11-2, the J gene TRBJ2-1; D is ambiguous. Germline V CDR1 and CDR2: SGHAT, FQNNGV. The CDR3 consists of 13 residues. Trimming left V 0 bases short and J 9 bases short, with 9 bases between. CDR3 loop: CASSLEYSSEQFF. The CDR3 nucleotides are TGTGCCAGCAGCTTAGAATACAGTAGTGAGCAGTTCTTC.

This CDR3 reads CASSPKGGKNTEAFF. The CDR3 DNA reads TGTGCCAGCAGTCCCAAAGGGGGAAAAAACACTGAAGCTTTCTTT. This chain uses TRBV27 with TRBJ1-1, with D possibly TRBD1 on 6 matching bases. Germline V gives CDR1 MNHEY, CDR2 SMNVEV (reference sequence). The V end was cut by 5 bases, the J end by 2 bases, with 15 bases between. The CDR3 runs 15 residues.

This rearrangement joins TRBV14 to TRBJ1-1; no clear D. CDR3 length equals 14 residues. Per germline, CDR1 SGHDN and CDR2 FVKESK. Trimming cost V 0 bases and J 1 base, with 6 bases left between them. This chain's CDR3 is CASSQDARNTEAFF. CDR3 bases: TGTGCCAGCAGCCAAGATGCCAGGAACACTGAAGCTTTCTTT.

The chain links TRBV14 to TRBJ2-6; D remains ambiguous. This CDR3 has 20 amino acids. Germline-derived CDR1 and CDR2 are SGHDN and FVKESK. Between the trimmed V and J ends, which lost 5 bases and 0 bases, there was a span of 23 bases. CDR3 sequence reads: CASSSNRELGPFSGANVLTF. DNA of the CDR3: TGTGCCAGCAGCTCAAACCGAGAATTGGGCCCATTCTCTGGGGCCAACGTCCTGACTTTC.